This TCR beta chain was captured in a study of blood T cell repertoires in COVID-19. Study background: The United States, Italy and Spain were the sources of the acute and convalescent COVID-19 samples. In each case, the material was cDNA or gDNA derived from T cells, B-cell-depleted T cells, or PBMCs.

In the original analysis: Using reference gene primer amplification, nucleated cell counts were estimated. Sequenced by immunoSEQ multiplex PCR; TCRdb stores in-frame clones only, minus some. That table gives V, J and clone size, and the DNA gave D and trimming. Among some 150,000 clones, more than 70% were seen once, and the ten largest hold 4.5% to 6%. V was clipped by 3 bases and J by 6 bases, with 24 bases between them. The CDR3 is 17 amino acids. From germline, CDR1 is SNHLY and CDR2 FYNNEI. The sequence came from a woman in her fifties or sixties with acute or convalescent COVID-19. The V and J genes are TRBV2 and TRBJ2-7; the D gene is possibly TRBD1 (5 bases). The sequencing sample was made of peripheral blood. The chain's CDR3 is CASSDMANAARGAEQYF. The CDR3 DNA reads as TGTGCCAGCAGTGATATGGCGAACGCGGCTAGGGGCGCCGAGCAGTACTTC.